The T cell receptor beta chain under discussion was sequenced for a study of T cell changes during pregnancy in multiple sclerosis. Generated by immunoSEQ multiplex PCR, the TCRdb table keeps only in-frame clones and is missing some. In the table there are 100,000 or so clones, around 92% of which are singletons. This material consisted of peripheral blood, taken in the second trimester of pregnancy. This TCR was sampled from a female donor with multiple sclerosis, enrolled in a pregnancy study.

As DNA, the CDR3 is TGTGCCAGCAGTTCCTGGTCCAGCTCCTACAATGAGCAGTTCTTC. As protein: CASSSWSSSYNEQFF. V gene TRBV6-5 combines with J gene TRBJ2-1; D gene unclear. Germline V CDR1 and CDR2: MNHEY, SVGAGI. V lost 4 bases and J 0 bases, leaving 10 bases between the germline ends. The CDR3 is 15 amino acids.